The present T cell receptor (beta chain) was sequenced within a study of early T cells in non-severe SARS-CoV-2 infection. TCRdb reprocessed the 5' RACE reads via MiXCR and lists one record per CDR3 protein. Here the sample spans some 100,000 distinct CDR3 sequences, roughly 15% being singletons. Germline CDR1 SQVTM, CDR2 ANQGSEA. V was cut by 1 base and J by 7 bases, with 1 base left in between. This CDR3 contains 9 residues. This TCR came from an adult who was a healthcare worker with PCR-confirmed SARS-CoV-2 infection or an uninfected control (not recorded which). Sequencing was done on a sample of whole blood. V is TRBV29-1 and J is TRBJ2-5; D is unresolved. The chain's CDR3 is CSVEGTQYF. The DNA of the CDR3 is TGCAGCGTTGAAGGGACCCAGTACTTC.